These 13 T cell receptor beta chains share one sample of origin, sequenced in a study of beta chain features in type 1 diabetes. Notes on the study in general: There was a moderate but significant shortening of TCRB CDR3s in all four CD4+ subsets of Type 1 diabetes patients.

Antigens of these TCRs are unknown. Sequencing targeted expressed TCRB transcripts, as all isolated RNA had been reverse transcribed. Libraries were prepared by immunoSEQ multiplex PCR; TCRdb keeps only in-frame clonotypes and omits some of them. The sample records around 650,000 clones, approximately 13% being singletons. The source material was naive CD4+ T cells from blood. These receptors were taken from a man aged 25-45 years with type 1 diabetes.

This clone has more than one count but fewer than ten. CDR3 protein: CASSLEAGVETQYF. CDR3 DNA: TGCGCCAGCAGCTTGGAAGCGGGGGTGGAGACCCAGTACTTC. J is TRBJ2-5 and V is TRBV5-1, with 8 bases identical to TRBD2. Germline assignment: CDR1 SGHRS and CDR2 YFSETQ. Trimming took 0 bases from V and 5 from J; bases not matched to a gene: 3. This CDR3 comprises 14 residues.

There are a few counts of this clone. This chain uses TRBV19 with TRBJ1-1, with 7 bases matching TRBD1. Germline CDR1 LNHDA, CDR2 SQIVND (reference sequence). The CDR3 runs 18 residues. The V and J ends lost 1 base and 5 bases, in that order; junction bases with no gene match: 16. CDR3 protein: CASSIGHRQGGMRTEAFF. CDR3 coding DNA: TGTGCCAGTAGTATAGGACACCGACAGGGAGGTATGAGGACTGAAGCTTTCTTT.

This clone was seen only a few times. V usage is TRBV5-4 and J usage is TRBJ2-3; D is possibly TRBD2 (7 bases). Germline lookup yields CDR1 SGHNT and CDR2 YYREEE (reference sequence). V lost 4 bases to trimming and J lost 0 bases, with 12 bases between them. The CDR3 runs 15 residues. The CDR3 DNA reads as TGTGCCAGCAGCCCCGGGGGGCGGAGCACAGATACGCAGTATTTT. It codes for CASSPGGRSTDTQYF.

The rearrangement uses TRBV5-1 and TRBJ2-1, with D perhaps matching TRBD2 (5 bases). CDR1 is SGHRS, CDR2 YFSETQ, per germline. The ends were cut back, 6 bases at V and 8 bases at J, with 18 bases in the middle. This CDR3 has 14 amino acids. This CDR3 reads CASNEGGGIDEQFF. CDR3 DNA sequence: TGCGCCAGCAACGAGGGCGGAGGCATCGATGAGCAGTTCTTC. Together with reference TRBV5-1 and TRBJ2-1, the CDR3 gives the full variable domain: KAGVTQTPRYLIKTRGQQVTLSCSPISGHRSVSWYQQTPGQGLQFLFEYFSETQRNKGNFPGRFSGRQFSNSRSEMNVSTLELGDSALYLCASNEGGGIDEQFFGPGTRLTVL.

CDR3 loop: CASSLVGQGTGELFF. Written as DNA, the CDR3 is TGTGCCAGCAGCTTGGTGGGACAGGGGACCGGGGAGCTGTTTTTT. This chain connects TRBV5-6 to TRBJ2-2; 10 nucleotides match TRBD1. The V segment lost 0 bases and the J segment 5 bases; nucleotides outside the gene matches: 1. CDR1 SGHDT and CDR2 YYEEEE come from the germline V gene. CDR3 size: 15 residues.

V gene TRBV6-5 combines with J gene TRBJ2-7, with TRBD1 matching over 7 bases. CDR3 size: 16 residues. Losses at the gene ends were 0 bases for V and 2 bases for J; bases not matched to a gene: 7. CDR1 is MNHEY, CDR2 SVGAGI, per germline. The CDR3 bases are TGTGCCAGCAGTTACTCCTCGCAGGGGGTAGCCTACGAGCAGTACTTC. The encoded protein is CASSYSSQGVAYEQYF.

The chain recombines TRBV6-6 with TRBJ2-5, with no clear D. Germline loops: CDR1 MNHNY, CDR2 SVGAGI (reference sequence). This CDR3 has 12 residues. V was cut by 2 bases and J by 1 base, with 2 bases left in between. The CDR3 here is CASSYAQETQYF. The CDR3 DNA reads TGTGCCAGCAGTTACGCCCAAGAGACCCAGTACTTC.

V gene TRBV30 combines with J gene TRBJ2-2; the D is unclear. V gave up 1 base and J gave up 5 bases, with 14 bases separating them. CDR3 length equals 15 residues. Germline V gene sequence: CDR1 GTSNPN, CDR2 SVGIG (reference sequence). CDR3: CAWSAHLGPTGELFF. The CDR3 bases are TGTGCCTGGAGTGCACATCTTGGGCCTACCGGGGAGCTGTTTTTT.

This clone showed up just a few times. This rearrangement joins TRBV6-1 to TRBJ2-3; no clear D. Trimming left V 2 bases short and J 0 bases short, with 9 bases between. CDR1 is MNHNS, CDR2 SASEGT, per germline. CDR3 length: 15 residues. CDR3 coding DNA: TGTGCCAGCAGTGAATTGTCCTCTAGCACAGATACGCAGTATTTT. Amino acids: CASSELSSSTDTQYF.

This sequence joins TRBV6-6 and TRBJ2-5; possibly TRBD2 for D (7 bases). The ends were cut back, 5 bases at V and 4 bases at J, with 14 bases in the middle. The CDR3 runs 14 residues. Germline V CDR1 and CDR2: MNHNY, SVGAGI (reference sequence). The CDR3 nucleotides are TGTGCCAGCAGTACTAACCGGGGGGCAGAGACCCAGTACTTC. Amino acid sequence: CASSTNRGAETQYF.

This clone was detected a few times. This chain joins TRBV29-1 and TRBJ2-1; D is ambiguous. The CDR3 runs to 14 residues. Germline-derived CDR1 and CDR2 are SQVTM and ANQGSEA. V gave up 6 bases and J gave up 10 bases, with 22 bases separating them. The CDR3 is CSVTNPADSLEQFF. The CDR3 nucleotides read TGCAGCGTAACCAATCCGGCGGATTCGCTGGAGCAGTTCTTC.

This clone was seen only a few times. The rearrangement links TRBV2 to TRBJ2-1, with D unclear. The CDR3 extends over 10 amino acids. With 6 bases removed from V and 12 bases from J, the gap between germline ends came to 9 bases. Germline V gene lookup returns CDR1 SNHLY and CDR2 FYNNEI. The CDR3 region has the DNA TGTGCCAGCAGGATGAGTGTGCAGTTCTTC. It codes for CASRMSVQFF.

The V call is TRBV2, the J call TRBJ2-1, with 8 bases that match TRBD1. The V gene's germline CDR1 is SNHLY and CDR2 FYNNEI. The CDR3 spans 14 residues. With 4 bases clipped from V and 8 bases from J, the junction kept 7 bases outside the gene matches. The CDR3 nucleotides read TGTGCCAGCAGTGCTCAGGGGGCGGTGGATGAGCAGTTCTTC. Protein product: CASSAQGAVDEQFF.